What follows are 25 T cell receptor beta chains derived from one specimen sequenced in a study of blood T cells in healthy people across ages. Together with a sample-barcoded 5' primer, a J-beta primer mix was included in a second PCR lasting roughly 6 to 12 cycles. MiXCR, applied by TCRdb to the 5' RACE reads, yields one record per CDR3 protein. The sample has 1 million to 1.2 million distinct CDR3 sequences; 35% to 40% are singletons. What was sequenced was blood. The receptor source for this set is a man aged 18-30 years in good health.

This clonotype was seen only a few times. This chain links TRBV3-1 with TRBJ1-2; D unresolved. CDR1 and CDR2 (germline): LGHDT, YNNKEL (reference sequence). CDR3 length: 16 residues. V dropped 2 bases and J dropped 6 bases, with 19 bases sitting between them. The CDR3 sequence: CASSQNPNSGRNGYTF. Here the CDR3 DNA reads TGTGCCAGCAGCCAAAATCCTAACAGTGGACGGAATGGCTACACCTTC.

This clonotype has a handful of counts. The rearrangement uses TRBV6-1 and TRBJ1-1; D may be TRBD1 (5 bases). The CDR3 runs 13 residues. Germline values: CDR1 MNHNS, CDR2 SASEGT. V dropped 8 bases and J dropped 6 bases, with 16 bases sitting between them. The DNA for the CDR3 is TGTGCCAGCGGAGGGTCCGGGGCCCCTGAAGCTTTCTTT. Protein: CASGGSGAPEAFF.

CDR3: CASSVGMSRLDTQYF. For the CDR3, the DNA is TGTGCCAGCAGCGTAGGGATGAGCAGGCTAGATACGCAGTATTTT. The rearrangement links TRBV9 to TRBJ2-3; no clear D gene. The CDR3 loop spans 15 amino acids. CDR1 and CDR2 from the germline V gene are SGDLS and YYNGEE. V was clipped by 0 bases and J by 5 bases, with 13 bases between them. Drawing the rest from reference TRBV9 and TRBJ2-3, the complete variable domain is DSGVTQTPKHLITATGQRVTLRCSPRSGDLSVYWYQQSLDQGLQFLIQYYNGEERAKGNILERFSAQQFPDLHSELNLSSLELGDSALYFCASSVGMSRLDTQYFGPGTRLTVL.

This clonotype was seen only once. The V call is TRBV25-1, the J call TRBJ2-3; perhaps TRBD2 as D (6 bases). CDR1 and CDR2 from the germline V gene are MGHDK and SYGVNS. The ends were cut back, 3 bases at V and 1 base at J, with 11 bases in the middle. This CDR3 has 15 amino acids. This chain's CDR3 is CASSDAGRRTDTQYF. The DNA for the CDR3 is TGTGCCAGCAGTGATGCGGGGAGACGCACAGATACGCAGTATTTT.

DNA of the CDR3: TGCGCCAGCCGTCAGGGGGGTCTAAATCAGCCCCAGCATTTT. This translates into CASRQGGLNQPQHF. The J gene is TRBJ1-5, the V gene TRBV5-1; 7 bases match TRBD1. The junction had 8 bases not matched to a gene; V was cut back by 7 bases and J by 4 bases. This CDR3 is built from 14 residues. CDR1 is SGHRS, CDR2 YFSETQ, per germline.

This clonotype was recorded a few times. This chain joins TRBV4-2 and TRBJ1-2, with D uncertain. V gave up 5 bases and J gave up 2 bases, with 12 bases separating them. Germline CDR1 LGHNA, CDR2 YNFKEQ. The CDR3 is made up of 14 amino acids. The CDR3 spells CASSEGSLNYGYTF. The DNA of the CDR3 is TGTGCCAGCAGCGAGGGATCTTTGAACTATGGCTACACCTTC.

This clonotype was observed a single time. The CDR3 sequence is CASRNDRGKGAVAGNTIYF. Written as DNA, the CDR3 is TGTGCCAGCAGAAATGACAGGGGCAAAGGGGCCGTGGCTGGAAACACCATATATTTT. The chain recombines TRBV6-1 with TRBJ1-3; 8 bases agree with TRBD1. CDR1 MNHNS and CDR2 SASEGT come from the germline V gene. The CDR3 length is 19 residues. With 6 bases clipped from V and 2 bases from J, the junction kept 18 bases outside the gene matches.

This clonotype was counted once. At one boundary the junction diverges from the germline segment, which might be a read error. CDR3 protein: CRARRDTQYF. In DNA form, the CDR3 reads TGCAGGGCTAGGCGAGATACGCAGTATTTT. This chain connects TRBV20-1 to TRBJ2-3; no clear D gene. The CDR3 has 10 amino acids. CDR1 is DFQATT, CDR2 SNEGSKA, per germline (reference sequence).

In the case of this clonotype: A much larger clone sits a single nucleotide away, making a read error possible. The J gene is TRBJ2-3, the V gene TRBV5-1, with D perhaps TRBD1 or TRBD2 (7 bases each). Per germline, CDR1 SGHRS and CDR2 YFSETQ. This CDR3 comprises 14 residues. The CDR3 here is CASGLRQGGDTQYF. The DNA of the CDR3 is TGCGCCAGCGGCTTAAGACAGGGAGGGGATACGCAGTATTTT.

The table lists this clonotype with a few counts. The V gene is TRBV11-2, the J gene TRBJ2-5, with D possibly TRBD1 on 6 matching bases. Germline CDR1 and CDR2: SGHAT and FQNNGV. There are 13 residues in the CDR3. V shed 3 bases and J shed 7 bases, with 12 bases lying between them. CDR3 sequence (DNA): TGTGCCAGCAGCTTCCCAGGGGTGGCGACCCAGTACTTC. Protein: CASSFPGVATQYF.

About this clonotype: One end of the junction does not line up with germline, which may come from a read error. The chain has TRBV7-2 and TRBJ1-6, with a weak D call TRBD1 (5 bases). The CDR3 runs to 18 residues. CDR1 SGHTA and CDR2 FQGNSA come from the germline V gene. This CDR3 is CASSFPVVGGSYNSPPHF. DNA for the CDR3: TGTGCCAGCAGCTTCCCCGTTGTCGGGGGGTCCTATAATTCACCCCCCCACTTT.

The chain carries TRBV6-6 and TRBJ1-1; D gene ambiguous. Germline V CDR1 and CDR2: MNHNY, SVGAGI (reference sequence). V was trimmed by 2 bases and J by 4 bases, leaving 11 bases between them. CDR3 length: 14 residues. In DNA, the CDR3 is TGTGCCAGCAGTTACGATGGGCCAACCACTGAAGCTTTCTTT. It specifies CASSYDGPTTEAFF.

This clonotype came up a few times. This rearrangement joins TRBV10-3 to TRBJ2-1; 8 bases are shared with TRBD1. CDR3 length equals 14 residues. Germline V lookup: CDR1 ENHRY, CDR2 SYGVKD. V lost 5 bases and J lost 5; bases outside the gene matches: 5. CDR3 in amino acids: CAISPRTGNNEQFF. CDR3 sequence (DNA): TGTGCCATCAGTCCTAGGACAGGGAACAATGAGCAGTTCTTC.

The chain joins TRBV4-1 to TRBJ1-2; TRBD1 might be the D (5 bases). The germline gives CDR1 MGHRA, CDR2 YSYEKL. The V end was cut by 4 bases, the J end by 0 bases, with 12 bases between. The CDR3 loop spans 15 amino acids. The CDR3 sequence: CASSPKTAANYGYTF. The CDR3 DNA reads TGCGCCAGCAGCCCGAAGACAGCCGCTAACTATGGCTACACCTTC.

The chain couples TRBV2 to TRBJ2-3; D not resolved. There are 11 residues in the CDR3. V gave up 1 base and J gave up 10 bases, with 6 bases separating them. Per germline, CDR1 SNHLY and CDR2 FYNNEI. In DNA, the CDR3 is TGTGCCAGCAGTGAAGGGCTTGCGCAGTATTTT. The encoded protein is CASSEGLAQYF.

The chain carries TRBV20-1 and TRBJ1-5; D remains ambiguous. The germline V gene has CDR1 DFQATT and CDR2 SNEGSKA (reference sequence). This CDR3 spans 17 amino acids. Trimming took off 3 bases at V and 0 bases at J, with 18 bases between the two ends. The CDR3 loop reads CSASRTWAGVSNQPQHF. The DNA for the CDR3 is TGCAGTGCTAGTCGAACTTGGGCAGGAGTTAGCAATCAGCCCCAGCATTTT.

This sequence joins TRBV5-1 and TRBJ1-5, with a weak D call TRBD1 (6 bases). Germline CDR1 and CDR2: SGHRS and YFSETQ. With 0 bases removed from V and 4 bases from J, the gap between germline ends came to 11 bases. CDR3 length: 15 amino acids. The CDR3 protein is CASSLAGDRNQPQHF. The CDR3, as DNA: TGCGCCAGCAGCTTGGCAGGGGATAGAAATCAGCCCCAGCATTTT.

The genes are TRBV7-9 and TRBJ1-2, with no clear D. Per germline, CDR1 SEHNR and CDR2 FQNEAQ (reference sequence). V was trimmed by 5 bases and J by 2 bases, leaving 6 bases between them. CDR3 length: 12 residues. The CDR3 nucleotides are TGTGCCAGCAGCCCGAACAACTATGGCTACACCTTC. Protein: CASSPNNYGYTF. The whole variable domain, filled in from reference TRBV7-9 and TRBJ1-2, reads DTGVSQNPRHKITKRGQNVTFRCDPISEHNRLYWYRQTLGQGPEFLTYFQNEAQLEKSRLLSDRFSAERPKGSFSTLEIQRTEQGDSAMYLCASSPNNYGYTFGSGTRLTVV.

The CDR3 protein is CASEQQGVGYTF. Written as DNA, the CDR3 is TGTGCCAGCGAGCAACAGGGCGTCGGCTACACCTTC. The rearrangement links TRBV6-1 to TRBJ1-2; possible D gene TRBD1, 6 bases. V lost 8 bases and J lost 8, with 15 bases in between. This CDR3 spans 12 amino acids. Germline V gene lookup returns CDR1 MNHNS and CDR2 SASEGT.

This clonotype was detected only a few times. V and J are TRBV28 and TRBJ2-1; TRBD1 agrees at 7 bases. V lost 6 bases to trimming and J lost 13 bases; unmatched junction nucleotides: 9. Germline V gene data show CDR1 as MDHEN and CDR2 as SYDVKM. CDR3 length equals 12 residues. CDR3 DNA sequence: TGTGCCAGCAGAACAGGGGTGGAGACCCAGTTCTTC. Encoded protein: CASRTGVETQFF.

The V call is TRBV7-9, the J call TRBJ1-2; the D gene is possibly TRBD1 (5 bases). Trimming removed 1 base from V and 8 bases from J, with 14 bases in between. Per the germline V gene, CDR1 is SEHNR and CDR2 is FQNEAQ (reference sequence). CDR3 length: 14 amino acids. CDR3 nucleotide sequence: TGTGCCAGCAGCTTAGGCAGGGACCTTTACGGCTACACCTTC. Its protein is CASSLGRDLYGYTF.

This clonotype occurred a few times. CDR3: CASSLTRGGYTF. The CDR3 DNA sequence: TGCGCCAGCAGCCTCACCCGTGGGGGCTACACCTTC. The rearrangement joins TRBV4-3 to TRBJ1-2; D is uncertain. This CDR3 comprises 12 residues. The ends were cut back, 4 bases at V and 8 bases at J, with 11 bases in the middle. Germline CDR1 LGHNA, CDR2 YSLEER.

V is TRBV2 and J is TRBJ1-2; 7 bases map to TRBD1. The germline V gene encodes CDR1 SNHLY and CDR2 FYNNEI. The CDR3 covers 13 residues. The trim removed 5 bases at V and 8 bases at J, leaving 8 bases unmatched. CDR3 in DNA: TGTGCCAGCAGTTTTGACAGGGTTGACGGCTACACCTTC. Protein sequence: CASSFDRVDGYTF.

The J gene is TRBJ2-1, the V gene TRBV10-3, with D uncertain. The CDR3 covers 11 residues. V lost 2 bases, J lost 10 bases, and 6 bases lay in between. Germline-derived CDR1 and CDR2 are ENHRY and SYGVKD. DNA of the CDR3: TGTGCCATCAGTGAGGGCCGGGAGCAGTTCTTC. Amino acids: CAISEGREQFF.

This clonotype was detected a few times. The gene calls are TRBV12-3 or TRBV12-4 and TRBJ2-5; 10 nucleotides match TRBD2. There are 17 residues in the CDR3. V was clipped by 4 bases and J by 2 bases; unmatched bases: 10. The CDR3 region has the DNA TGTGCCAGCAGTTGGGGCTACACTAGCGGGGTGCAAGAGACCCAGTACTTC. Residues: CASSWGYTSGVQETQYF.